Listed below are T cell receptor beta chains from one sample, sequenced in a study of CD4 and CD8 cells across lung adenocarcinoma regions. TCRdb called the PCR reads again in MiXCR, with one record for every CDR3 protein. Among over 1,500 distinct CDR3 sequences listed, about half were seen once. Material for sequencing was CD4+ T cells from the center of a lung tumor. The source is a female donor with lung adenocarcinoma. The CD4 and CD8 labels of this study may be unreliable. Each CDR3 is given with its conserved first and last residue. The D gene is left open where the match is weak. Some rows have no size entry. The others give once, few or many, or a class for an expanded clone.

TRBD2	large	TRBV7-6	TRBJ2-1	TGTGCCAGCAGCTCGCGACGGGACTATAATTCACCCCTCCACTTC	CASSSRRDYNSPLHF
-	large	TRBV6-1	TRBJ1-2	TGTGCCAGCATGATCGGGTCCTCCGGCGGCTACACCTTC	CASMIGSSGGYTF
-	medium-sized	TRBV6-1	TRBJ1-5	TGTGCCAGCAAAGTTGATAGCAATCAGCCCCAGCATTTT	CASKVDSNQPQHF
TRBD1	-	TRBV6-1	TRBJ2-1	TGTGCCAGCAGTCTGCGACAGGGGGTTTACAATGAGCAGTTCTTC	CASSLRQGVYNEQFF
TRBD1	-	TRBV6-1	TRBJ2-7	TGTGCCGCCGGGACAGGGATCTACGAGCAGTACTTC	CAAGTGIYEQYF
-	-	TRBV6-5	TRBJ1-3	TGTGCCAGCAGTTACCAGCGTGGGCAGGGTCCAGGAAACACCATATATTTT	CASSYQRGQGPGNTIYF
-	-	TRBV7-8	TRBJ2-7	TGTGCCAGCAGCTTACCCGGGACCACTGACTCAAACGAGCAGTACTTC	CASSLPGTTDSNEQYF
-	-	TRBV6-1	TRBJ1-1	TGTGCCAGCAGTCCCCCTGGACGGGAAGGTTTGGAAGCTTTCTTT	CASSPPGREGLEAFF
-	medium-sized	TRBV6-1	TRBJ2-2	TGTGCCAGCAGTGAACAGGAGTCCTACACCGGGGAGCTGTTTTTT	CASSEQESYTGELFF
-	-	TRBV7-2	TRBJ1-1	TGTGCCAGCAGCTTAGTGGCTGGAAAGAACACTGAAGCTTTCTTT	CASSLVAGKNTEAFF
-	-	TRBV27	TRBJ2-4	TGTGCCAGCAGTCCACGGGACAAGAGGGCTCAGTACTTC	CASSPRDKRAQYF
-	medium-sized	TRBV6-1	TRBJ2-4	TGTGCCAGCAGAGGGGCTAGAGCCAAAAACATTCAGTACTTC	CASRGARAKNIQYF
TRBD2	-	TRBV4-1	TRBJ2-7	TGCGCCAGCAGCCGACCCGGGGGACTAGGAGACGAGCAGTACTTC	CASSRPGGLGDEQYF
-	-	TRBV6-2/TRBV6-3	TRBJ2-7	TGTGCCAGCTGGGGCAGCCAGCACTACGAGCAGTACTTC	CASWGSQHYEQYF
TRBD2	large	TRBV6-1	TRBJ2-5	TGTGCCAGCAGCGAGCCTTCGGGGGAGGGAGAAGAGACCCAGTACTTC	CASSEPSGEGEETQYF
TRBD1	medium-sized	TRBV6-5	TRBJ2-7	TGTGCCAGCAGTTCGCCTCGGACAGGGATCGGTTACGAGCAGTACTTC	CASSSPRTGIGYEQYF
TRBD1	-	TRBV6-4	TRBJ2-2	TGTGCCAGCAGTATCACGGGACAGGGCAGCGGGGAGCTGTTTTTT	CASSITGQGSGELFF
TRBD2	-	TRBV5-1	TRBJ2-1	TGCGCCAGCGGCGCGGGAGGGGATGAGCAGTTCTTC	CASGAGGDEQFF
-	-	TRBV7-3	TRBJ2-3	TGTGCCAGCAGCTTAGGGGAGGGCACAGATACGCAGTATTTT	CASSLGEGTDTQYF
-	-	TRBV27	TRBJ1-1	TGTGCCAGCAACGCGAATAATCCGTACAAACCCACCACTGAAGCTTTCTTT	CASNANNPYKPTTEAFF
-	-	TRBV20-1	TRBJ2-3	TGCAGTGCTGAAGCCCTAACAGATACGCAGTATTTT	CSAEALTDTQYF
-	-	TRBV6-5	TRBJ2-7	TGTGCCAGCAGTTACTCCCTAGACAGCTCCTACGAGCAGTACTTC	CASSYSLDSSYEQYF
-	-	TRBV6-1	TRBJ1-2	TGTGCCAGCAGTGAAGCGCGGCAGAGAATAAAGGCTAACTATGGCTACACCTTC	CASSEARQRIKANYGYTF
-	-	TRBV30	TRBJ2-1	TGTGCCTGGAGTCCGACCGACAATGAGCAGTTCTTC	CAWSPTDNEQFF
-	-	TRBV27	TRBJ2-7	TGTGCCAGCAGTCAAGGGGGGACAAAGTCCTACGAGCAGTACTTC	CASSQGGTKSYEQYF
TRBD2	-	TRBV20-1	TRBJ2-7	TGCAGTGCTAGAGTAGCGGGAGGGCTAATTCCATACTACGAGCAGTACTTC	CSARVAGGLIPYYEQYF
-	medium-sized	TRBV6-1	TRBJ2-4	TGTGCCAGCGGGAAGGCCCAGAACATTCAGTACTTC	CASGKAQNIQYF
TRBD2	-	TRBV27	TRBJ2-1	TGTGCCAGCAGTCCCGCTCGGACTAGCGGGACTCTGCTCTTC	CASSPARTSGTLLF
-	-	TRBV6-2/TRBV6-3	TRBJ2-1	TGTGCCAGCAGGGAGTATCTAGGGCACAATGAGCAGTTCTTC	CASREYLGHNEQFF
-	-	TRBV6-1	TRBJ1-5	TGTGCCAGCCAAGAAGAGGGGACTCAGCCCCAGCATTTT	CASQEEGTQPQHF
TRBD2	few	TRBV4-2	TRBJ2-1	TGTGCCAGCAGCCAAGATCCTAGCGGTCTGGGGGATGAGCAGTTCTTC	CASSQDPSGLGDEQFF
TRBD2	medium-sized	TRBV6-1	TRBJ2-7	TGTGCCAGCAGGCGGGAGAGGGGCCACGAGCAGTACTTC	CASRRERGHEQYF
-	-	TRBV7-2	TRBJ1-1	TGTGCCAGCAGCGCCGGAAGCTACACTGAAGCTTTCTTT	CASSAGSYTEAFF
TRBD1	-	TRBV11-3	TRBJ2-4	TGTGCCAGCAGCCCAGGGACAGGTGCGAATAGGAACATTCAGTACTTC	CASSPGTGANRNIQYF
-	-	TRBV27	TRBJ2-1	TGTGCCAGCAGTAAGATAAACAATGAGCAGTTCTTC	CASSKINNEQFF
TRBD2	-	TRBV4-1	TRBJ2-1	TGCGCCAGCAGCCCTAGCGGGAGGGCCTTTCTTGAGCAGTTCTTC	CASSPSGRAFLEQFF
TRBD2	-	TRBV20-1	TRBJ2-1	TGCAGTGCTCCTAGCGGGAGTAGGAATGAGCAGTTCTTC	CSAPSGSRNEQFF
-	-	TRBV6-5	TRBJ2-7	TGTGCCAGCAGTTACCGAGGGCAGTCATACGAGCAGTACTTC	CASSYRGQSYEQYF
-	-	TRBV12-3/TRBV12-4	TRBJ2-1	TGTGCCAGCAGTTTAGCGGGACCGGGGATCAATGAGCAGTTCTTC	CASSLAGPGINEQFF
TRBD2	large	TRBV6-5	TRBJ2-1	TGTGCCAGCAGTTACTCGATGATGATAGCGGGAGAAGGCGATGAGCAGTTCTTC	CASSYSMMIAGEGDEQFF
-	large	TRBV6-5	TRBJ2-1	TGTGCCAGCAGTTACCGAGTTGGGACCCTAACCACCAAGCAGTTCTTC	CASSYRVGTLTTKQFF
TRBD1	-	TRBV3-1	TRBJ1-6	TGTGCCAGCAGCCAAGTAATTGAGCAGGGACAGTCACCCCTCCACTTT	CASSQVIEQGQSPLHF
TRBD2	-	TRBV6-5	TRBJ2-1	TGTGCCAGCAGTTACCAGGGGGATAAAGCGGGGGGGGGCAATGAGCAGTTCTTC	CASSYQGDKAGGGNEQFF
TRBD1	-	TRBV6-1	TRBJ2-1	TGTGCCAGCAGTCTGACAGGGTACAATGAGCAGTTCTTC	CASSLTGYNEQFF